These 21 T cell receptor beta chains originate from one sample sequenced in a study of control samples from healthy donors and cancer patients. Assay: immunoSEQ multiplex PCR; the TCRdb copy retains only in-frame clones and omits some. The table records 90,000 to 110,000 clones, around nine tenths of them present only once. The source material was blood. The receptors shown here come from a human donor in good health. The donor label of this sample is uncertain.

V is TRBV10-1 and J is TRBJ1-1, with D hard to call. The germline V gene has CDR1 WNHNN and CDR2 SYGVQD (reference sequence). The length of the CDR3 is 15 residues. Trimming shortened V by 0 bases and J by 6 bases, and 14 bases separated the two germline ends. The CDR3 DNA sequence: TGCGCCAGCAGTGAGTCTAGGGCCAGTCGGGCTGAAGCTTTCTTT. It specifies CASSESRASRAEAFF.

DNA for the CDR3: TGTGCCAGCAGCTTAAAACAGGGGGACTATGGCTACACCTTC. Translation gives CASSLKQGDYGYTF. The J gene is TRBJ1-2, the V gene TRBV7-2; 8 nucleotides line up with TRBD1. The CDR3 spans 14 residues. The germline V gene encodes CDR1 SGHTA and CDR2 FQGNSA. Trimming cost V 2 bases and J 3 bases; bases outside gene matches: 2.

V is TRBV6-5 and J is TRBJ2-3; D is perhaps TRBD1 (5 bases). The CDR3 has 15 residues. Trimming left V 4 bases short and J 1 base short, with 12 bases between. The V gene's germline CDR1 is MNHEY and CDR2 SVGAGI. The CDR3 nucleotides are TGTGCCAGCAGTTCTCGACAGCTGGGCACAGATACGCAGTATTTT. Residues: CASSSRQLGTDTQYF.

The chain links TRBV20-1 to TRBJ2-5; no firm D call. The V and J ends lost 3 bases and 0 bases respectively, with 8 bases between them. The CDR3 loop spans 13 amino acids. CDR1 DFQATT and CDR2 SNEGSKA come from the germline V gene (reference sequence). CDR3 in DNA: TGCAGTGCTAGTGGCGGACACCAAGAGACCCAGTACTTC. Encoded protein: CSASGGHQETQYF.

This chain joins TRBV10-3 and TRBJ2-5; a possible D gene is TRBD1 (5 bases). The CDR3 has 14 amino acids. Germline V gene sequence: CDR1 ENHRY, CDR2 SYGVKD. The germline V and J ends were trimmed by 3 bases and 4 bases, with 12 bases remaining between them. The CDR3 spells CAISDQTGPETQYF. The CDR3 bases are TGTGCCATCAGTGACCAAACAGGTCCAGAGACCCAGTACTTC.

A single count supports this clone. The CDR3 here is CASSLGGAPNTEAFF. The CDR3 DNA is TGTGCCAGCAGTTTGGGGGGGGCCCCGAACACTGAAGCTTTCTTT. The rearrangement uses TRBV27 and TRBJ1-1; D possibly corresponds to TRBD1 (6 bases). This CDR3 region has 15 residues. Germline loops: CDR1 MNHEY, CDR2 SMNVEV (reference sequence). V lost 3 bases and J 1 base, leaving 12 bases between the germline ends.

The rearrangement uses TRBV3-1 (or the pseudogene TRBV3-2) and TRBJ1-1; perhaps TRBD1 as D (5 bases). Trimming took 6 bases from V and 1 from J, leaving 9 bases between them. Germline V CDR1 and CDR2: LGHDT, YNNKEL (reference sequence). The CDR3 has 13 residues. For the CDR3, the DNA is TGTGCCAGCAGAGGGACGGGGAACACTGAAGCTTTCTTT. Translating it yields CASRGTGNTEAFF.

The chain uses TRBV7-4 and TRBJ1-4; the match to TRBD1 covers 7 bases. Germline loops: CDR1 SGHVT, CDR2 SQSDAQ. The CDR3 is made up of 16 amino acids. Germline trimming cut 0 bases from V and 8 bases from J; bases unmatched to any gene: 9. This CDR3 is CASSLANRGLWEKLFF. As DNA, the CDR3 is TGTGCCAGCAGCTTAGCCAACAGGGGATTATGGGAAAAACTGTTTTTT. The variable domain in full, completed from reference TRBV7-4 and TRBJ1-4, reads GAGVSQSPRYKVAKRGRDVALRCDSISGHVTLYWYRQTLGQGSEVLTYSQSDAQRDKSGRPSGRFSAERPERSVSTLKIQRTEQGDSAVYLCASSLANRGLWEKLFFGSGTQLSVL.

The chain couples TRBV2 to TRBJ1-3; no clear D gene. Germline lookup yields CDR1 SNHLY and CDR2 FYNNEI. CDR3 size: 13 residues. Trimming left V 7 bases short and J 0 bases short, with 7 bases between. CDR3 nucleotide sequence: TGTGCCAGCAAAAAAAACTCTGGAAACACCATATATTTT. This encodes CASKKNSGNTIYF. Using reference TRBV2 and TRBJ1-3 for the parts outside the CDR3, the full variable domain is EPEVTQTPSHQVTQMGQEVILRCVPISNHLYFYWYRQILGQKVEFLVSFYNNEISEKSEIFDDQFSVERPDGSNFTLKIRSTKLEDSAMYFCASKKNSGNTIYFGEGSWLTVV.

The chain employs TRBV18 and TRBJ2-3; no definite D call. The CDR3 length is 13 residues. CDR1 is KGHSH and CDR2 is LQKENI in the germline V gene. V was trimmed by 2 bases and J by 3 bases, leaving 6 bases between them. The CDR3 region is CASSPAATDTQYF. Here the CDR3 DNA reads TGTGCCAGCTCACCAGCCGCTACAGATACGCAGTATTTT.

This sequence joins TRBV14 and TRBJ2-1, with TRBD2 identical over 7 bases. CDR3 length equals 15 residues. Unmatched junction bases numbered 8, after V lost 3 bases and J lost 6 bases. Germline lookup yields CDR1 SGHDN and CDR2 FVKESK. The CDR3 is CASSHLGLGGNEQFF. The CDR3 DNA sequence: TGTGCCAGCAGCCACCTAGGACTAGGCGGCAATGAGCAGTTCTTC.

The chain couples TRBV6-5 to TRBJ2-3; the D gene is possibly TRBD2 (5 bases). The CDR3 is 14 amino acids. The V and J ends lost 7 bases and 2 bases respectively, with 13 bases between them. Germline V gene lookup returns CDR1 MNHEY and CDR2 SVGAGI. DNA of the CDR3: TGTGCCAGCACCGATCCCGGGGTCACAGATACGCAGTATTTT. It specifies CASTDPGVTDTQYF.

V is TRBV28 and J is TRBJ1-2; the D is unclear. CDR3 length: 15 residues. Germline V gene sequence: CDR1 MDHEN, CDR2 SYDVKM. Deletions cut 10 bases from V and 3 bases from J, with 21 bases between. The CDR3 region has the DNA TGTGCCACCAAATGGAGGACCCCATTAGACTATGGCTACACCTTC. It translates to CATKWRTPLDYGYTF.

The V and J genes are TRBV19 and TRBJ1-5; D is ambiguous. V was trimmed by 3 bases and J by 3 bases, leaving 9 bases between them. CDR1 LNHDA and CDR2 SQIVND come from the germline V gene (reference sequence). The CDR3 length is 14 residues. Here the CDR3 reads CASSIQRYNQPQHF. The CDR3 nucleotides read TGTGCCAGTAGTATTCAAAGGTACAATCAGCCCCAGCATTTT.

DNA for the CDR3: TGTGCCAGTAGTACCCGGACAGGGAACACTGAAGCTTTCTTT. The encoded protein is CASSTRTGNTEAFF. The chain employs TRBV19 and TRBJ1-1; 7 nucleotides agree with TRBD1. Germline V gene lookup returns CDR1 LNHDA and CDR2 SQIVND (reference sequence). The V gene end was trimmed by 4 bases and the J gene end by 1 base; junction bases not matched to a gene: 3. The CDR3 is 14 amino acids.

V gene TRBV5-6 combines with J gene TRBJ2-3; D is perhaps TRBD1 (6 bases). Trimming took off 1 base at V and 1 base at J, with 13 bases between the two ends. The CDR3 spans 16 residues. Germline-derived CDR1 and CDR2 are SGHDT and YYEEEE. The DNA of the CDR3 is TGTGCCAGCAGCTTGTTTGACAGGCCAGGCACAGATACGCAGTATTTT. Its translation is CASSLFDRPGTDTQYF.

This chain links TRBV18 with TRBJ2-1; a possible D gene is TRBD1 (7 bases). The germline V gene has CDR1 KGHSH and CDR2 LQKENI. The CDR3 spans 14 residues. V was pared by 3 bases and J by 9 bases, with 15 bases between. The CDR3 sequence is CASSPAGGRGEQFF. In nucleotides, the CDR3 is TGTGCCAGCTCACCTGCAGGGGGGCGGGGTGAGCAGTTCTTC.

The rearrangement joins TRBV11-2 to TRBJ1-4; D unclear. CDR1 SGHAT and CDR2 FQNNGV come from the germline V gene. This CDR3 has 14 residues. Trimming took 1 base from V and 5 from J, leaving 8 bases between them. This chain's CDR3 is CASSLGYQNEKLFF. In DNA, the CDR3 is TGTGCCAGCAGCTTAGGGTACCAGAATGAAAAACTGTTTTTT.

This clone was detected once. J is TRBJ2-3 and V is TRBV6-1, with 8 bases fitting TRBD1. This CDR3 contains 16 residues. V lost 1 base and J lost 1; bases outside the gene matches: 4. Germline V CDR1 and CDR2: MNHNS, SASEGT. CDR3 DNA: TGTGCCAGCAGTGAAGGTGAGACAGGGGGCACAGATACGCAGTATTTT. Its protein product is CASSEGETGGTDTQYF.

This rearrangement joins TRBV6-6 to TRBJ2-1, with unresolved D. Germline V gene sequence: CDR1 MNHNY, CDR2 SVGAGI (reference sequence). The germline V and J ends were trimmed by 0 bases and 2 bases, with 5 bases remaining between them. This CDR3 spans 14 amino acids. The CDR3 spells CASSYSKTYNEQFF. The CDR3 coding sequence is TGTGCCAGCAGTTACTCTAAGACCTACAATGAGCAGTTCTTC.

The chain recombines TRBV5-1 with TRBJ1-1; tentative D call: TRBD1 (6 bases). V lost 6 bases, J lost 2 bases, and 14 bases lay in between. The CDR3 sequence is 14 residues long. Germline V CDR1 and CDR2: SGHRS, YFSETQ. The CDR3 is CASTSGQTNTEAFF. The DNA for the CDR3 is TGCGCCAGCACCTCCGGACAGACAAACACTGAAGCTTTCTTT.